This T cell receptor beta chain was captured in a study of early T cells in non-severe SARS-CoV-2 infection. About the research overall: The chains were unpaired, and the sequenced material was bulk RNA from unsorted whole blood.

Overall study results and limits: Matching against VDJdb likely underestimated virus-specific expansions, favoring anti-spike CD8.

Each cDNA molecule carried a unique molecular identifier. One entry per CDR3 protein, called by TCRdb with MiXCR from the 5' RACE reads. The sample carries about 58,000 distinct CDR3 sequences, roughly an eighth recorded once. This clonotype showed up many times. Its specificity is not known. Sequences were obtained from whole blood. This clonotype was obtained from an adult who was a healthcare worker with PCR-confirmed SARS-CoV-2 infection or an uninfected control (not recorded which).

The CDR3, as DNA: TGTGCCAGCAGTCCTATAACGGGGGTGCCATACGAGCAGTACTTC. Translated: CASSPITGVPYEQYF. The chain has TRBV27 and TRBJ2-7, with D possibly being TRBD2 (6 bases). This CDR3 region has 15 residues. Trimming took off 5 bases at V and 4 bases at J, with 18 bases between the two ends. Germline CDR1 is MNHEY and CDR2 is SMNVEV (reference sequence).